The source of this TCR beta chain is a study of identical twins. Study-wide points: High-abundance cord blood beta clonotypes had fewer insertions; memory repertoires showed none.

In regard to this clonotype: The antigen is not known.

Healthy Caucasians supplied all donations. MiXCR was run by TCRdb on the 5' RACE reads, yielding one entry per CDR3 protein. Of 400,000 to 500,000 distinct CDR3 sequences listed, 14% are singletons. The CDR3 runs 14 residues. Germline V CDR1 and CDR2: SGHRS, YFSETQ. Trimming cost V 4 bases and J 5 bases; bases outside gene matches: 5. This same sample was also taken into another study, of yellow fever vaccine responses in identical twins.

This sequence originates from a young woman in good health. Sequenced: CD4+ T cells sorted from blood. This sequence joins TRBV5-1 and TRBJ1-1; 10 bases fit TRBD1. CDR3 protein: CASSGGDRGTEAFF. The CDR3 nucleotides read TGCGCCAGCAGCGGGGGGGACAGGGGAACTGAAGCTTTCTTT.